This T cell receptor (beta chain) was obtained from a study of blood T cell repertoires in COVID-19. About the study: Spain, Italy and the United States supplied samples that represented acute and convalescent COVID-19. T cells, B-cell-depleted T cells, or PBMCs supplied cDNA or gDNA.

Original processing notes: Amplified reference gene primers provided the basis for estimating nucleated cell counts. Assay used: immunoSEQ multiplex PCR; TCRdb lists only in-frame clones, some missing. V and J calls and clone size are copied from that table; D and trimming were computed from the DNA. The repertoire consists of more than 65,000 clones, with 79% occurring once and the leading ten covering more than 15%. J gave up 3 bases and V 8 bases, and 8 bases lay outside the gene matches. In germline, CDR1 is LGHNT, CDR2 FRNRAP. The CDR3 covers 15 residues. This clone turned up a few times. This chain links TRBV12-5 with TRBJ1-5, with 9 bases matching TRBD1. The receptor's source is a man aged 55 to 69 with acute or convalescent COVID-19. The sequenced sample was peripheral blood. The CDR3 nucleotides are TGTGCTAGTAACGAGGGGACAGGGACCAATCAGCCCCAGCATTTT. It yields the protein CASNEGTGTNQPQHF. Filled out from reference TRBV12-5 and TRBJ1-5, the complete variable domain reads DARVTQTPRHKVTEMGQEVTMRCQPILGHNTVFWYRQTMMQGLELLAYFRNRAPLDDSGMPKDRFSAEMPDATLATLKIQPSEPRDSAVYFCASNEGTGTNQPQHFGDGTRLSIL.